This T cell receptor beta chain was identified during a study of CD8 T cells in Susac syndrome. V was pared by 0 bases and J by 6 bases, with 14 bases between. The CDR3 is made up of 15 amino acids. Germline V gene data show CDR1 as SEHNR and CDR2 as FQNEAQ (reference sequence). Reverse transcription of roughly 0.45 to 1 ug RNA was carried out with random hexamers. The method of amplification for TCR beta CDR3 was immunoSEQ multiplex PCR, covering 54 Vbeta and 13 Jbeta. TCRdb reprocessed the immunoSEQ multiplex PCR reads via MiXCR and lists one record per CDR3 protein. This sample has about 290,000 distinct CDR3 sequences, with 85% found just once. Sequencing of TCR beta was undertaken in CD8+ and CD4+ T cells derived from blood. It was treatment-naive patients with stable or active relapsing-remitting disease who made up the multiple sclerosis controls. Isolation of CD8+ and CD4+ T cells was performed negatively, whereas enrichment of TEMRA cells was done by FACS.

This sequence joins TRBV7-9 and TRBJ1-1; D remains ambiguous. The sequenced sample was CD8+ T cells from PBMCs. The sequence was collected from a human donor with multiple sclerosis. The CDR3 is CASSLAVGRSAEAFF. The DNA of the CDR3 is TGTGCCAGCAGCTTAGCAGTGGGGAGGAGCGCTGAAGCTTTCTTT.